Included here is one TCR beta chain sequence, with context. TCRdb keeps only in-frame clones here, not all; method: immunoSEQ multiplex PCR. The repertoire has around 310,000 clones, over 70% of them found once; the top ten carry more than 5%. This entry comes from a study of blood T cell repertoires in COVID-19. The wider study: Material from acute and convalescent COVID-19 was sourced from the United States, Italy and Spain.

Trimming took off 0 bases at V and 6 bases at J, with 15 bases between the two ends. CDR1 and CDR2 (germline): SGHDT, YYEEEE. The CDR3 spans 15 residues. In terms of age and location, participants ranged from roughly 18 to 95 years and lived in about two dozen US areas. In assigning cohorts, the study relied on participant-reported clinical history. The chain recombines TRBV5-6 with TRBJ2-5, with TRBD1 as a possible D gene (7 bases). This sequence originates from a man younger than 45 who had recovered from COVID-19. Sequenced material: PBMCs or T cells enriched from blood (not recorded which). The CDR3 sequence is CASSLDGQGGKTQYF. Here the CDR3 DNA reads TGTGCCAGCAGCTTGGATGGGCAGGGGGGTAAGACCCAGTACTTC.